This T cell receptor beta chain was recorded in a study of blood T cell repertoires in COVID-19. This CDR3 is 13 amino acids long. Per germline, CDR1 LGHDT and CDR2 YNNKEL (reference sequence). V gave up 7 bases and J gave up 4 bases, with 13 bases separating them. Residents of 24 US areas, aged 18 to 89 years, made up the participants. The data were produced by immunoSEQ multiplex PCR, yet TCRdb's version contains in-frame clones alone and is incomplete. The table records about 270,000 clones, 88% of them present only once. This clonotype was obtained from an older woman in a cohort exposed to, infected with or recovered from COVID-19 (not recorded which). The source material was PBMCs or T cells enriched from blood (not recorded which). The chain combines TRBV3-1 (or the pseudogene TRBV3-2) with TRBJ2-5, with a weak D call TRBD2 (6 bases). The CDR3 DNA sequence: TGTGCCAGCACCCTCTTGGGGGGAGAGACCCAGTACTTC. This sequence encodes CASTLLGGETQYF.